This T cell receptor (beta chain) appears in the sequencing data of a study of T cell repertoires in cytomegalovirus infection (dated by TCRdb to about 2019). Background for the entire study: Peptide stimulations targeted recently identified HLA-C-restricted CMV epitopes, whose presentation resists viral immunomodulation, together with well-studied HLA-B-restricted epitopes. The HLA type of each donor mattered for the analysis, because public TCR beta signatures pointed to carriage of CMV infection along with the matching HLA type. Beyond this particular receptor, the publication reports: The ex vivo response was dominated by HLA-C-restricted CMV-specific TCR beta clonotypes, and the single most frequent clonotype in two of eight donors was supplied by these HLA-C-restricted clonotypes. In both this cohort and an independent approximately 350-donor cohort, the cumulative frequency of public TCR beta family members distinguished carriers of CMV infection plus the relevant HLA type.

The sequencer was an Illumina HiSeq 1500. TCRdb trimmed the raw reads at Q25, called clones with MiXCR and kept productive beta chains. Rows with a matching CDR3 protein are joined into one entry that keeps the most common DNA and genes. The sample table records about 140,000 distinct CDR3 sequences; around 30% of these occur just once. About 50% of the sample comes from the top ten. To note about this clonotype: Its antigen is currently not known. No quality values exist for individual bases; no much larger clone is one base distant.

The CDR3 sequence holds 17 residues, the cysteine and phenylalanine included. Of the read, only the CDR3 DNA is kept; its 51 bases are in frame from base 1. In the germline V gene, CDR1 corresponds to SNHLY and CDR2 to FYNNEI. V ends up 6 bases short and J 3 bases short, with an unmatched junction base count of 6. The treatment or condition label, as the study defines it: in vitro stimulation with specific CMV peptide epitopes to enrich CMV-specific T cells. Recombination linked TRBV2 to TRBJ2-3; TRBD2 aligns with 16 central bases. Sequenced material: CD8+ T cells from cultured PBMCs, taken from culture after CMV antigen stimulation. The TCR was taken from a human donor in good health (CMV status not recorded). Some clones in this sample may be carry-over from other donors' samples. CDR3 protein: CASSGGLAGGRTDTQYF. The DNA is as follows: TGTGCCAGCAGCGGGGGACTAGCGGGGGGGCGTACAGATACGCAGTATTTT.